Shown below are 8 T cell receptor beta chains from a single sample sequenced in a study of cytomegalovirus exposure and HLA in healthy donors. PCR used 60 Vbeta primers and 13 Jbeta primers. Here immunoSEQ multiplex PCR was the method, and the copy in TCRdb shows in-frame clones only, minus some. The top ten hold approximately 2.1% of the sample, which has 150,000 to 200,000 clones, around 77% seen once. Sequenced material: PBMCs. These TCRs come from a woman aged 25 to 39 in good health and CMV-seropositive.

This chain joins TRBV6-1 and TRBJ2-5, with a tentative D call TRBD2 (5 bases). Germline CDR1 and CDR2: MNHNS and SASEGT. With 7 bases removed from V and 5 bases from J, the gap between germline ends came to 17 bases. The length of the CDR3 is 14 residues. The DNA of the CDR3 is TGTGCCAGCATAAGAGGGTACCAAGCGGAGACCCAGTACTTC. This sequence encodes CASIRGYQAETQYF.

A word on this clone: This specimen includes other DNA sequences encoding the same CDR3. CDR3 residues: CASSTGYTEAFF. CDR3 DNA sequence: TGTGCCAGCAGTACGGGGTACACTGAAGCTTTCTTT. The chain joins TRBV6-5 to TRBJ1-1, with D hard to call. Per the germline V gene, CDR1 is MNHEY and CDR2 is SVGAGI. V was cut by 5 bases and J by 3 bases, with 7 bases left in between. The CDR3 is made up of 12 amino acids.

V gene TRBV9 combines with J gene TRBJ1-1; D gene uncertain. Germline-derived CDR1 and CDR2 are SGDLS and YYNGEE. V lost 0 bases and J 11 bases, leaving 14 bases between the germline ends. The CDR3 spans 13 residues. CDR3 bases: TGTGCCAGCAGCGTAGTAGTAGGAGGACCGGCTTTCTTT. It encodes CASSVVVGGPAFF.

V is TRBV27 and J is TRBJ1-4; D is ambiguous. CDR3 length: 18 amino acids. Germline CDR1 reads MNHEY; CDR2 reads SMNVEV (reference sequence). The V and J ends lost 8 bases and 0 bases respectively, with 22 bases between them. The CDR3 bases are TGTGCCAGCGGCCCCGGTAAAGCGGCGAGTTCAACTAATGAAAAACTGTTTTTT. It codes for CASGPGKAASSTNEKLFF.

The V gene is TRBV5-5, the J gene TRBJ1-1; TRBD1 aligns across 7 bases. Germline loops: CDR1 SGHKS, CDR2 YYEKEE (reference sequence). J was trimmed by 1 base and V by 4 bases; bases with no gene match: 4. The length of the CDR3 is 14 residues. CDR3 in amino acids: CASSPGQWNTEAFF. Written as DNA, the CDR3 is TGTGCCAGCAGCCCGGGACAGTGGAACACTGAAGCTTTCTTT.

This sequence joins TRBV5-1 and TRBJ1-1, with 9 bases matching TRBD1. The germline gives CDR1 SGHRS, CDR2 YFSETQ. The CDR3 contains 15 residues. The ends lost 3 bases at V and 3 bases at J; junction bases unmatched: 6. The CDR3 DNA is TGCGCCAGCAGCTCCCAGGGACAGGGAGACACTGAAGCTTTCTTT. Its translation: CASSSQGQGDTEAFF.

CDR3 nucleotides: TGTGCCAGCAGCACAACCCCCGGGGACACTGAAGCTTTCTTT. As protein: CASSTTPGDTEAFF. This rearrangement joins TRBV11-2 to TRBJ1-1; D gene ambiguous. In germline, CDR1 is SGHAT, CDR2 FQNNGV. The length of the CDR3 is 14 residues. The V and J ends lost 5 bases and 3 bases respectively, with 13 bases between them.

This chain connects TRBV19 to TRBJ2-7, with 7 positions matching TRBD1. The CDR3 loop spans 15 amino acids. Germline-derived CDR1 and CDR2 are LNHDA and SQIVND (reference sequence). The V segment lost 0 bases and the J segment 7 bases; nucleotides outside the gene matches: 9. The CDR3, as DNA: TGTGCCAGTAGTATAGAAGCTACAGGGGTGCGGGAGCAGTACTTC. It is translated as CASSIEATGVREQYF.